The T cell receptor (beta chain) described here comes from a study of response to subunit inactivated influenza vaccine. TCRdb reprocessed the RT-PCR reads with MiXCR, giving one entry per CDR3 protein. The sample records some 600,000 distinct CDR3 sequences, about 14% being singletons. The length of the CDR3 is 18 residues. The germline V gene encodes CDR1 LNHNV and CDR2 YYDKDF (reference sequence). The V end lost 5 bases, the J end lost 1 base, and 23 bases lay between the germline ends. The sequence came from a man aged 45-65 years who received an inactivated influenza vaccine. The chain combines TRBV15 with TRBJ2-5; D gene ambiguous. This sample comprised PBMCs from blood, obtained 14 to 15 days before vaccination. CDR3 in DNA: TGTGCCACCAGCGGTACCAGAGCCTTAGGAAGGGTCCAAGAGACCCAGTACTTC. The encoded protein is CATSGTRALGRVQETQYF.